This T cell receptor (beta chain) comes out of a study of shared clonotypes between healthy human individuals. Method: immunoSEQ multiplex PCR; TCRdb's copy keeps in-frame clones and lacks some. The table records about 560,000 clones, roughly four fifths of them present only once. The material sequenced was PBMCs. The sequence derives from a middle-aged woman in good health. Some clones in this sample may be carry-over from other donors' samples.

The CDR3 here is CASSPGVGVPYEQYF. The CDR3 region has the DNA TGTGCCAGCTCACCAGGGGTGGGCGTTCCCTACGAGCAGTACTTC. The rearrangement links TRBV18 to TRBJ2-7, with unresolved D. V shed 2 bases and J shed 2 bases, with 13 bases lying between them. This CDR3 is built from 15 residues. The V gene's germline CDR1 is KGHSH and CDR2 LQKENI. Variable domain in full (rest from reference TRBV18 and TRBJ2-7): NAGVMQNPRHLVRRRGQEARLRCSPMKGHSHVYWYRQLPEEGLKFMVYLQKENIIDESGMPKERFSAEFPKEGPSILRIQQVVRGDSAAYFCASSPGVGVPYEQYFGPGTRLTVT.